This T cell receptor beta chain was obtained from a study of blood T cell repertoires in COVID-19. V dropped 1 base and J dropped 6; count of bases not matched to a gene: 6. In germline, CDR1 is LGHNT, CDR2 FRNRAP. The CDR3 runs to 16 residues. Per the original methods: Nucleated cell counts were estimated from reference gene primer amplification. Generated by immunoSEQ multiplex PCR, the TCRdb table keeps only in-frame clones and is missing some. Clonal size and the V and J genes are those of that table, whereas D and trimming came from the DNA. Among around 270,000 clones listed, more than 70% were seen once.

The chain combines TRBV12-5 with TRBJ2-1, with 10 bases that match TRBD2. The sequence came from a woman between 45 and 65 years old with acute or convalescent COVID-19. The sample consisted of peripheral blood. The CDR3 is CASGLASGSWVNEQFF. In nucleotides, the CDR3 is TGTGCTAGTGGTTTGGCTAGCGGGAGTTGGGTCAATGAGCAGTTCTTC.